Following are 25 T cell receptor beta chains from one sample sequenced in a study of T cell responses to AZD1222 COVID-19 vaccine. Only in-frame clones appear in the TCRdb table, and some are missing; sequencing was by immunoSEQ multiplex PCR. Among roughly 180,000 clones, more than 80% were seen once, and the ten largest hold 6% to 8%. Sequenced material: peripheral blood, taken on day 0 of AZD1222 vaccination. The receptor source for this set is an adult in good health.

The CDR3 coding sequence is TGTGCCAGCAGTGAATCTTTTGATGAGCAGTTCTTC. Protein product: CASSESFDEQFF. V gene TRBV25-1 combines with J gene TRBJ2-1; D is unresolved. Germline CDR1 and CDR2: MGHDK and SYGVNS. Trimming left V 1 base short and J 8 bases short, with 6 bases between. This CDR3 comprises 12 residues.

The sample holds one count of this clone. The chain couples TRBV10-2 to TRBJ1-2, with unresolved D. Germline CDR1 is WSHSY and CDR2 is SAAADI. Between the trimmed V and J ends, which lost 7 bases and 13 bases, there was a span of 10 bases. The CDR3 spans 9 residues. CDR3 protein: CASMGSITF. CDR3 sequence (DNA): TGCGCCAGCATGGGTTCTATCACCTTC.

This chain uses TRBV29-1 with TRBJ1-1, with a weak D call TRBD1 (6 bases). Germline V gene data show CDR1 as SQVTM and CDR2 as ANQGSEA. V was trimmed by 4 bases and J by 3 bases, leaving 15 bases between them. The CDR3 spans 14 residues. The CDR3 DNA sequence: TGCAGCGTTGGGGGGATGGGGGCCCACACTGAAGCTTTCTTT. Its protein product is CSVGGMGAHTEAFF.

The V call is TRBV19, the J call TRBJ2-5; 8 nucleotides agree with TRBD2. Germline lookup yields CDR1 LNHDA and CDR2 SQIVND (reference sequence). V was clipped by 1 base and J by 5 bases; unmatched bases: 3. CDR3 length equals 14 residues. The chain's CDR3 is CASSIAGGVETQYF. DNA for the CDR3: TGTGCCAGTAGTATAGCGGGAGGGGTGGAGACCCAGTACTTC.

The chain has TRBV9 and TRBJ1-3; TRBD1 matches at 7 bases. The CDR3 totals 14 residues. Germline V gives CDR1 SGDLS, CDR2 YYNGEE. After removal of 3 bases from V and 2 bases from J, the junction contained 2 bases not matched to a gene. The CDR3 region has the DNA TGTGCCAGCAGCGAGGGGACAGCTGGAAACACCATATATTTT. It codes for CASSEGTAGNTIYF.

The genes are TRBV6-4 and TRBJ2-1; a possible D gene is TRBD1 (6 bases). Germline CDR1 MRHNA, CDR2 SNTAGT. The CDR3 contains 12 residues. V was pared by 7 bases and J by 9 bases, with 13 bases between. DNA for the CDR3: TGTGCCAGCAAGGACAGACTCGGTGAGCAGTTCTTC. Amino acids: CASKDRLGEQFF.

This chain links TRBV6-1 with TRBJ2-2; perhaps TRBD1 as D (6 bases). V lost 3 bases and J lost 5, with 19 bases in between. The length of the CDR3 is 17 residues. Germline loops: CDR1 MNHNS, CDR2 SASEGT. As DNA, the CDR3 is TGTGCCAGCAGTGATCGGCATGACAGGCTCTGGACCGGGGAGCTGTTTTTT. Amino acids: CASSDRHDRLWTGELFF.

The chain has TRBV27 and TRBJ2-7; a weak D match, TRBD1 (6 bases). The V and J ends lost 10 bases and 1 base respectively, with 17 bases between them. The germline CDR1 and CDR2 sequences are MNHEY and SMNVEV (reference sequence). The CDR3 is 14 amino acids. CDR3 loop: CATRSRDNSYEQYF. In DNA, the CDR3 is TGTGCCACGCGGAGCCGGGACAATTCCTACGAGCAGTACTTC.

This clone was detected once. The rearrangement joins TRBV6-4 to TRBJ1-4; 7 nucleotides align to TRBD1. CDR1 and CDR2 from the germline V gene are MRHNA and SNTAGT. The V and J ends lost 3 bases and 7 bases, in that order; junction bases with no gene match: 8. This CDR3 has 15 amino acids. CDR3 DNA: TGTGCCAGCAGTGAACAGACAGGGTCGGTTGAAAAACTGTTTTTT. The encoded protein is CASSEQTGSVEKLFF.

The chain links TRBV21-1 to TRBJ2-3. TRBV21-1 is noted as a pseudogene. This CDR3 is 18 amino acids long. This CDR3 is CASSKIRGPGWGTDTQYF. The CDR3, as DNA: TGTGCCAGCAGCAAAATTCGGGGGCCGGGCTGGGGCACAGATACGCAGTATTTT.

Written as DNA, the CDR3 is TGTGCCAGCAGCCGTGCCCAAAGGGACTATGGCTACACCTTC. Translated: CASSRAQRDYGYTF. The V and J genes are TRBV28 and TRBJ1-2; D is undetermined. The CDR3 totals 14 residues. Trimming pared 6 bases from V and 3 bases from J, leaving 14 bases between. Germline assignment: CDR1 MDHEN and CDR2 SYDVKM.

This clone was recorded once. The chain couples TRBV6-5 to TRBJ2-3; 10 nucleotides line up with TRBD2. The CDR3 runs to 15 residues. The junction had 4 bases not matched to a gene; V was cut back by 6 bases and J by 1 base. In germline, CDR1 is MNHEY, CDR2 SVGAGI. DNA of the CDR3: TGTGCCAGCAGAGGACTAGCGGACGGCACAGATACGCAGTATTTT. Residues: CASRGLADGTDTQYF.

This chain links TRBV30 with TRBJ2-3, with 11 bases identical to TRBD2. The CDR3 length is 16 residues. V shed 2 bases, J shed 4 bases, and the junction held 8 bases outside the gene matches. Germline CDR1 is GTSNPN and CDR2 is SVGIG (reference sequence). In DNA form, the CDR3 reads TGTGCCTGGAGTCCCCGCCTAGCGGGGGGTGCAGATACGCAGTATTTT. This gives the protein CAWSPRLAGGADTQYF.

V usage is TRBV28 and J usage is TRBJ2-1, with 7 bases that match TRBD2. After removal of 6 bases from V and 0 bases from J, the junction contained 11 bases not matched to a gene. Germline V gene data show CDR1 as MDHEN and CDR2 as SYDVKM. This CDR3 region has 17 residues. This CDR3 reads CASSSTSEGNSYNEQFF. For the CDR3, the DNA is TGTGCCAGCAGCTCAACTAGCGAAGGGAACTCCTACAATGAGCAGTTCTTC.

The chain has TRBV5-4 and TRBJ1-1; 10 nucleotides match TRBD1. V lost 2 bases to trimming and J lost 3 bases; unmatched junction nucleotides: 7. The CDR3 length is 16 residues. Germline V gene lookup returns CDR1 SGHNT and CDR2 YYREEE (reference sequence). CDR3 residues: CASSFRDRGDYTEAFF. The CDR3 DNA is TGTGCCAGCAGCTTCCGGGACAGGGGTGACTACACTGAAGCTTTCTTT.

The chain carries TRBV10-3 and TRBJ1-1, with a tentative D call TRBD1 (5 bases). In germline, CDR1 is ENHRY, CDR2 SYGVKD. The CDR3 loop spans 14 amino acids. V was trimmed by 2 bases and J by 1 base, leaving 8 bases between them. As DNA, the CDR3 is TGTGCCATCAGTGAGCCCCAGGGGAACACTGAAGCTTTCTTT. Translated: CAISEPQGNTEAFF.

V is TRBV5-1 and J is TRBJ2-7; perhaps TRBD2 as D (5 bases). CDR1 and CDR2 (germline): SGHRS, YFSETQ. CDR3 size: 14 residues. The ends were cut back, 3 bases at V and 2 bases at J, with 12 bases in the middle. CDR3 DNA sequence: TGCGCCAGCAGCTCGCTGGGAGATCCCTACGAGCAGTACTTC. It encodes CASSSLGDPYEQYF. The full variable domain, completed using reference TRBV5-1 and TRBJ2-7, is KAGVTQTPRYLIKTRGQQVTLSCSPISGHRSVSWYQQTPGQGLQFLFEYFSETQRNKGNFPGRFSGRQFSNSRSEMNVSTLELGDSALYLCASSSLGDPYEQYFGPGTRLTVT.

The V and J genes are TRBV11-2 and TRBJ2-7; D remains ambiguous. CDR1 and CDR2 (germline): SGHAT, FQNNGV. The ends were cut back, 1 base at V and 6 bases at J, with 4 bases in the middle. The CDR3 length is 11 residues. CDR3 bases: TGTGCCAGCAGCTTAGTGGTCGAGCAGTACTTC. Translated, it gives CASSLVVEQYF.

This rearrangement joins TRBV5-5 to TRBJ2-6; D uncertain. The CDR3 covers 16 residues. Germline V lookup: CDR1 SGHKS, CDR2 YYEKEE (reference sequence). V lost 0 bases and J 0 bases, leaving 7 bases between the germline ends. The CDR3 spells CASSLAATSGANVLTF. The CDR3 DNA sequence: TGTGCCAGCAGCTTGGCTGCCACCTCTGGGGCCAACGTCCTGACTTTC.

This clone was counted once. The chain's CDR3 is CASPGGRRGEKLFF. In DNA form, the CDR3 reads TGCGCCAGTCCCGGCGGCCGCCGGGGTGAAAAACTGTTTTTT. The gene calls are TRBV23-1 and TRBJ1-4, with D unresolved. TRBV23-1 is flagged as an ORF with uncertain function. V was shortened by 9 bases and J by 7 bases, with 18 bases between the two germline ends. The CDR3 totals 14 residues.

The chain links TRBV5-5 to TRBJ1-5; D possibly corresponds to TRBD1 (5 bases). Germline loops: CDR1 SGHKS, CDR2 YYEKEE (reference sequence). This CDR3 is 16 amino acids long. V was pared by 4 bases and J by 0 bases, with 14 bases between. CDR3 sequence (DNA): TGTGCCAGCAGCCCCCAAGGACATAATAGCAATCAGCCCCAGCATTTT. Translation gives CASSPQGHNSNQPQHF.

The chain carries TRBV7-3 and TRBJ2-3, with 11 bases fitting TRBD1. V lost 2 bases to trimming and J lost 9 bases; unmatched junction nucleotides: 1. The germline V gene has CDR1 SGHTA and CDR2 FQGTGA. The CDR3 sequence is 13 residues long. The CDR3 loop reads CASSLGTGGTQYF. CDR3 in DNA: TGTGCCAGCAGCTTAGGGACAGGGGGGACGCAGTATTTT.

The chain carries TRBV5-6 and TRBJ2-7; 7 bases line up with TRBD1. In germline, CDR1 is SGHDT, CDR2 YYEEEE. The CDR3 sequence is 13 residues long. With V trimmed by 2 bases and J by 3 bases, 2 bases remained unmatched. CDR3 sequence: CASSFTGDYEQYF. The CDR3 nucleotides read TGTGCCAGCAGCTTTACAGGGGACTACGAGCAGTACTTC.

The gene calls are TRBV3-1 (or the pseudogene TRBV3-2) and TRBJ2-5; TRBD2 matches at 8 bases. This CDR3 region has 14 residues. The V and J ends lost 0 bases and 6 bases, in that order; junction bases with no gene match: 3. Germline values: CDR1 LGHDT, CDR2 YNNKEL (reference sequence). The CDR3, as DNA: TGTGCCAGCAGCCAAGAAGCGGGGGCGAAGACCCAGTACTTC. This translates into CASSQEAGAKTQYF.

This clone was seen once. The rearrangement links TRBV2 to TRBJ2-3; D is unresolved. CDR1 is SNHLY, CDR2 FYNNEI, per germline. This CDR3 is 14 amino acids long. The ends were cut back, 0 bases at V and 7 bases at J, with 11 bases in the middle. For the CDR3, the DNA is TGTGCCAGCAGTGAAGCGTTAGGCGCATATACGCAGTATTTT. It encodes CASSEALGAYTQYF. Together with reference TRBV2 and TRBJ2-3, the CDR3 gives the full variable domain: EPEVTQTPSHQVTQMGQEVILRCVPISNHLYFYWYRQILGQKVEFLVSFYNNEISEKSEIFDDQFSVERPDGSNFTLKIRSTKLEDSAMYFCASSEALGAYTQYFGPGTRLTVL.